This TCR beta chain was retrieved from a study of beta chain features in type 1 diabetes. At the level of the study: No patient-donor differences in age, gender, total cells or subset yield. Study results and limitations: People with Type 1 diabetes carried modestly yet significantly shorter TCRB CDR3s in all four CD4+ subsets. PCR might pick shorter templates more often, in the same way for patients and controls.

Of note for this clone: The antigen remains undetermined.

The sequenced template was cDNA made from the entire isolated RNA. Libraries were prepared by immunoSEQ multiplex PCR; TCRdb keeps only in-frame clonotypes and omits some of them. This sample has roughly 100,000 clones, with over 25% found just once. The single heparinised draw taken from each donor contained around 120 mL of blood on average. The germline V gene has CDR1 LNHDA and CDR2 SQIVND (reference sequence). The CDR3 is 19 amino acids. Trimming shortened V by 2 bases and J by 9 bases, and 28 bases separated the two germline ends. Sequenced material: central memory CD4+ T cells from blood. The chain couples TRBV19 to TRBJ2-2; D perhaps matches TRBD2 (7 bases). The receptor's source is a woman aged 18-29 years with type 1 diabetes. CDR3 bases: TGTGCCAGTAGTATAAAGGGGACCGGGGGGCGTAAATCGTCTAGGGAGCTGTTTTTT. Translating gives CASSIKGTGGRKSSRELFF.